These T cell receptor beta chains were read from a single sample in a study of type 1 regulatory T cells. TCRdb reprocessed the reads with MiXCR, giving one entry per CDR3 protein. The sample contains roughly 67,000 distinct CDR3 sequences, nearly 65% of which appear only once. These receptors have no identified antigens. Input material: cultured T cells, either the whole culture or a sorted T cell fraction (not recorded which). These receptors originate from a human donor in good health. Both conserved end residues are part of each CDR3. D genes are given only for firm matches. Size is omitted from some rows. Given values are once, few, many or a class for expanded clones.

CDR3nt	CDR3aa	j_gene	d_gene	abundance	v_gene	len
TGCAGTGCTAGAGATGTGACAGCTAGCGGGGGCGGTGGGGACGAGCAGTACTTC	CSARDVTASGGGGDEQYF	TRBJ2-7	TRBD2	-	TRBV20-1	18
TGTGCCAGTAGTAAGTCCGAGCGCCGACCACACTCCTACGAGCAGTACTTC	CASSKSERRPHSYEQYF	TRBJ2-7	-	-	TRBV19	17
TGTGCCACCAGTGATTTCGGGCACATTGGGCAGTTCTTC	CATSDFGHIGQFF	TRBJ2-1	-	few	TRBV24-1	13
TGTGCCAGTACCATCGTCCAGGGGATTCATGGCTACACCTTC	CASTIVQGIHGYTF	TRBJ1-2	-	once	TRBV19	14
TGTGCCAGCAGTCTGTTCAGTATTAGACAGGGATCCTATGGCTACACCTTC	CASSLFSIRQGSYGYTF	TRBJ1-2	TRBD1	-	TRBV12-3/TRBV12-4	17
TGCGCCAGCCTGGACGGTCGCGGAAATGAGCAGTTCTTC	CASLDGRGNEQFF	TRBJ2-1	-	once	TRBV5-1	13
TGTGCCAGCAGCTTATTAGGGCCTGATACGCAGTATTTT	CASSLLGPDTQYF	TRBJ2-3	-	few	TRBV7-2	13
TGTGCCAGCAGTGAGTATGGAGATACGCAGTATTTT	CASSEYGDTQYF	TRBJ2-3	-	once	TRBV6-1	12
TGCGCCAGCGGGTCTGGGCAGCCCTCCTACGAGCAGTACTTC	CASGSGQPSYEQYF	TRBJ2-7	-	-	TRBV5-1	14
TGTGCCAGCAAGGGGACAGGACTTAACTATGGCTACACCTTC	CASKGTGLNYGYTF	TRBJ1-2	TRBD1	-	TRBV12-3/TRBV12-4	14
TGTGCCACCAGTGACCCCTCGGGACAGGGCTACAATGAGCAGTTCTTC	CATSDPSGQGYNEQFF	TRBJ2-1	TRBD1	-	TRBV24-1	16
TGCGCCAGCAGCTTGGTCTGGCGGGAGGGAAATGAGCAGTTCTTC	CASSLVWREGNEQFF	TRBJ2-1	TRBD2	-	TRBV5-1	15
TGCAGTGCTAGGCTCTCCGGGCCTGAAAACAATGAGCAGTTCTTC	CSARLSGPENNEQFF	TRBJ2-1	-	-	TRBV20-1	15
TGCAGTGCTAGAGATCGAGAGACCCAGTACTTC	CSARDRETQYF	TRBJ2-5	-	-	TRBV20-1	11
TGTGCCAGCAGCGTAGGAGGACTAGCGGGAGGGGAGACCCAGTACTTC	CASSVGGLAGGETQYF	TRBJ2-5	TRBD2	-	TRBV9	16
TGTGCCAGCAGCTTGGATGGACTAGCTTCAGGGGAGCAGTTCTTC	CASSLDGLASGEQFF	TRBJ2-1	TRBD2	-	TRBV5-4	15
TGTGCCATCAGGCCGGGACTGGGGAACAATGAGCAGTTCTTC	CAIRPGLGNNEQFF	TRBJ2-1	-	-	TRBV10-3	14